Included here is one T cell receptor beta chain sequence, with context. What antigen it recognizes has not been identified. Base qualities were left out, and no much larger clone turns up one base away. The time point label, read with the paper, signifies: new active TB diagnosis, blood taken before or within 7 days of starting treatment. The active tuberculosis patients were newly diagnosed, HIV-seronegative South African adults aged 18 years or older. Active tuberculosis was confirmed by positive sputum smear microscopy and/or positive M. tuberculosis culture. Immunosequencing of unsorted cryopreserved PBMC covered, on average, approximately 100,000 T cells per clinical donor. The immunoSEQ multiplex PCR assay was used to generate TCR libraries, with TCR-beta and/or TCR-alpha/delta assays applied to each sample. The amplified TCR libraries were sequenced on the Illumina high-throughput platform. Per the source publication's procedure: Clustering and dimensionality reduction were performed using pairwise TCRdist distances among GMM-specific receptors from ex vivo sorted or in vitro expanded T cells. Each clinical repertoire received a mean NN-distance score, defined as the average TCRdist to the nearest 10% of tetramer-positive reference sequences. To compute GEM TCR motif frequency, the fraction of unique TCRs matching known GEM sequences by V/J usage and CDR3 length was calculated. Linear discriminant analysis with leave-one-out cross-validation, implemented in scikit-learn, was used to classify active tuberculosis. TCRdb re-hosts the immuneACCESS table, in-frame sequences only. Its copies lack some clones; in the studies checked, an unresolved V gene accounts for under half of them, and the cause for the rest is not known. That table gives V, J and clone size, and the DNA gave D and trimming. The sample contains some 31,000 clones, under 95% of them found a single time. Around 7% of the sample is taken by the ten largest.

The CDR3 goes from the cysteine to the phenylalanine over 16 residues. The kept DNA is CDR3 alone, 48 bases in frame from the first base. V and J are truncated by 1 base and 5 bases respectively, leaving an intervening sequence of 14 bases. Looking up the germline V gene yields CDR1 LGHNA and CDR2 YSLEER. The data are from a study of T cells in tuberculosis listed by TCRdb under 2018. For the wider study: To characterize T cells specific for the mycobacterial lipid antigen glucose monomycolate (GMM), the study used CD1B tetramers together with high-throughput TCR immunosequencing. IGRA-negative adolescents, IGRA-positive adolescents with latent tuberculosis and adults with active tuberculosis, ten per group, were compared in a South African clinical cohort. PBMC from active tuberculosis patients were archived either before standard anti-tuberculosis treatment began or within 7 days of the start of that treatment.

The study at large found these results: Smaller mean NN-distances to GMM-specific TCRs were observed in active tuberculosis TCR-alpha repertoires than in IGRA-negative controls, suggesting clonal expansion of GMM-specific TCRs. With the diverse GMM-specific repertoire as input, a classifier achieved under 90% accuracy (AUROC around 0.9), whereas GEM motif frequencies as input gave roughly 70% accuracy. Clinical samples were selected based on the availability of cryopreserved specimens, with adults included as active tuberculosis cases and adolescents included as controls. The smaller NN-distances were partly driven by shorter CDR3-alpha lengths in active tuberculosis patients, and the difference for TCR-beta did not reach statistical significance.

This TCR came from an adult with tuberculosis. The input for sequencing was PBMCs, taken at tuberculosis diagnosis. The V and J genes are TRBV4-3 and TRBJ1-4, and TRBD1 may be the D gene, going by 6 matching bases. The nucleotides read TGCGCCAGCAGCCAAGGGAACAGGGCTAGAAATGAAAAACTGTTTTTT. Protein translation: CASSQGNRARNEKLFF.